A single sample gave rise to the 31 T cell receptor beta chains below, sequenced in a study of cytomegalovirus exposure and HLA in healthy donors. This PCR relied on a set of 60 Vbeta primers and 13 Jbeta primers. Assay used: immunoSEQ multiplex PCR; TCRdb lists only in-frame clones, some missing. The repertoire includes some 210,000 clones, around 73% of them detected once, and 3% to 4% sits in the top ten. Sequenced: PBMCs. The receptor source for this set is a male donor in good health and CMV-seronegative.

The chain uses TRBV7-3 and TRBJ2-2; D remains ambiguous. The CDR3 covers 12 residues. Trimming removed 8 bases from V and 5 bases from J, with 9 bases in between. Germline V lookup: CDR1 SGHTA, CDR2 FQGTGA. In nucleotides, the CDR3 is TGTGCCAGCGGGCGCCGGACCGGGGAGCTGTTTTTT. This gives the protein CASGRRTGELFF. Looking up the rest from reference TRBV7-3 and TRBJ2-2 gives the full variable domain: GAGVSQTPSNKVTEKGKYVELRCDPISGHTALYWYRQSLGQGPEFLIYFQGTGAADDSGLPNDRFFAVRPEGSVSTLKIQRTERGDSAVYLCASGRRTGELFFGEGSRLTVL.

The CDR3 loop reads CASSPLTANTEAFF. The CDR3 DNA follows: TGTGCCAGCAGCCCGCTAACAGCGAACACTGAAGCTTTCTTT. The V call is TRBV11-2, the J call TRBJ1-1; D not certain. CDR1 and CDR2 from the germline V gene are SGHAT and FQNNGV. Trimming removed 5 bases from V and 1 base from J, with 11 bases in between. The length of the CDR3 is 14 residues.

This chain uses TRBV15 with TRBJ1-1; weak D call: TRBD1 (5 bases). CDR1 is LNHNV and CDR2 is YYDKDF in the germline V gene (reference sequence). The CDR3 sequence is 16 residues long. Trimming pared 0 bases from V and 1 base from J, leaving 12 bases between. This chain's CDR3 is CATSREFAGPNTEAFF. The CDR3 DNA follows: TGTGCCACCAGCAGAGAATTTGCAGGGCCGAACACTGAAGCTTTCTTT.

The genes are TRBV29-1 and TRBJ1-2, with D possibly TRBD1 on 5 matching bases. The V gene lost 5 bases and the J gene lost 3 bases, with 19 bases spanning the gap. The CDR3 is made up of 15 amino acids. Germline V gene lookup returns CDR1 SQVTM and CDR2 ANQGSEA. CDR3 DNA: TGCAGCGTTCTTGCTCTCGACAGTGGGGACTATGGCTACACCTTC. As protein: CSVLALDSGDYGYTF.

The chain is built from TRBV4-1 and TRBJ2-7; 14 positions agree with TRBD2. V lost 0 bases to trimming and J lost 4 bases; unmatched junction nucleotides: 8. Germline V gene lookup returns CDR1 MGHRA and CDR2 YSYEKL. This CDR3 has 18 amino acids. The CDR3 bases are TGCGCCAGCAGCCAAGAGGGGACTAGCGGGAGTCGGCAGTACGAGCAGTACTTC. Amino acid sequence: CASSQEGTSGSRQYEQYF.

This sequence joins TRBV5-1 and TRBJ2-7, with unresolved D. The CDR3 is made up of 14 amino acids. V shed 0 bases and J shed 6 bases, with 13 bases lying between them. Germline V gene sequence: CDR1 SGHRS, CDR2 YFSETQ. CDR3 DNA: TGCGCCAGCAGCTTGGAAGGCGGAAATACCGAGCAGTACTTC. It encodes CASSLEGGNTEQYF.

The chain has TRBV2 and TRBJ2-5; maybe TRBD2 (5 bases). CDR1 SNHLY and CDR2 FYNNEI come from the germline V gene. CDR3 length equals 15 residues. V was cut by 5 bases and J by 5 bases, with 18 bases left in between. CDR3 amino acids: CASSSTGNVGETQYF. CDR3 nucleotides: TGTGCCAGCAGTTCGACGGGAAACGTGGGGGAGACCCAGTACTTC.

The genes are TRBV11-1 and TRBJ2-7, with TRBD1 matching over 9 bases. V lost 5 bases and J lost 3; bases outside the gene matches: 2. The CDR3 sequence is 13 residues long. Germline assignment: CDR1 SGHAT and CDR2 FQDESV (reference sequence). This CDR3 reads CASSRDRVYEQYF. DNA of the CDR3: TGTGCCAGCAGCCGGGACAGGGTCTACGAGCAGTACTTC.

The rearrangement joins TRBV27 to TRBJ2-1; the D gene is possibly TRBD2 (6 bases). V shed 3 bases and J shed 15 bases, with 18 bases lying between them. Germline CDR1 reads MNHEY; CDR2 reads SMNVEV (reference sequence). The CDR3 length is 13 residues. CDR3 bases: TGTGCCAGCAGTTTCTCCGGGACTGGTCTCGGGTTCTTC. This sequence encodes CASSFSGTGLGFF.

A few counts support this clone. One end of the junction fails to match germline, which may point to a read error. This chain joins TRBV7-9 and TRBJ2-7; 7 positions match TRBD2. The CDR3 is 17 amino acids. In germline, CDR1 is SEHNR, CDR2 FQNEAQ (reference sequence). The CDR3 DNA sequence: TGTTCCAGCAGCTTAGCGCCGTTGGGCGGGAGTGGCCACGAGCAGTACTTC. Encoded protein: CSSSLAPLGGSGHEQYF.

The V and J genes are TRBV27 and TRBJ2-3, with TRBD2 identical over 12 bases. Germline trimming cut 6 bases from V and 1 base from J; bases unmatched to any gene: 8. The CDR3 spans 17 residues. CDR1 and CDR2 (germline): MNHEY, SMNVEV (reference sequence). CDR3 sequence: CASSDPGLAGRTDTQYF. The DNA of the CDR3 is TGTGCCAGCAGCGACCCGGGACTAGCGGGCCGCACAGATACGCAGTATTTT.

This chain connects TRBV19 to TRBJ2-1; 11 bases map to TRBD2. From germline, CDR1 is LNHDA and CDR2 SQIVND (reference sequence). The CDR3 extends over 16 amino acids. V was pared by 5 bases and J by 1 base, with 4 bases of the junction left unmatched. The CDR3 sequence is CASSSLAGGSYNEQFF. CDR3 nucleotide sequence: TGTGCCAGTAGTTCGCTAGCGGGAGGATCCTACAATGAGCAGTTCTTC.

The chain is built from TRBV9 and TRBJ2-7; maybe TRBD1 (6 bases). This CDR3 spans 15 amino acids. Germline V gene sequence: CDR1 SGDLS, CDR2 YYNGEE. The V gene lost 3 bases and the J gene lost 5 bases, with 18 bases spanning the gap. In DNA, the CDR3 is TGTGCCAGCAGCGCCCGACAGGCCCCCGAGGACGAGCAGTACTTC. Translation gives CASSARQAPEDEQYF.

This chain connects TRBV5-1 to TRBJ2-5; 9 bases map to TRBD1. The germline V gene encodes CDR1 SGHRS and CDR2 YFSETQ. J lost 0 bases, V lost 4 bases, and 4 bases had no gene match. This CDR3 contains 15 residues. The chain's CDR3 is CASSGTGNYQETQYF. Here the CDR3 DNA reads TGCGCCAGCAGCGGGACAGGGAACTACCAAGAGACCCAGTACTTC.

V gene TRBV5-4 combines with J gene TRBJ2-3; 9 nucleotides agree with TRBD2. J was trimmed by 2 bases and V by 3 bases; bases with no gene match: 4. The germline V gene has CDR1 SGHNT and CDR2 YYREEE (reference sequence). This CDR3 contains 15 residues. The CDR3 loop is CASSSGTSLTDTQYF. The CDR3 coding sequence is TGTGCCAGCAGCTCCGGGACTAGCCTCACAGATACGCAGTATTTT.

The chain joins TRBV7-9 to TRBJ1-5, with 8 bases fitting TRBD1. J lost 1 base, V lost 1 base, and 3 bases had no gene match. This CDR3 region has 16 residues. From germline, CDR1 is SEHNR and CDR2 FQNEAQ (reference sequence). The CDR3 sequence: CASSLGGQGSNQPQHF. CDR3 nucleotides: TGTGCCAGCAGCTTAGGAGGACAGGGAAGCAATCAGCCCCAGCATTTT. The variable domain in full, with the rest retrieved from reference TRBV7-9 and TRBJ1-5, is DTGVSQNPRHKITKRGQNVTFRCDPISEHNRLYWYRQTLGQGPEFLTYFQNEAQLEKSRLLSDRFSAERPKGSFSTLEIQRTEQGDSAMYLCASSLGGQGSNQPQHFGDGTRLSIL.

This clone was detected only once. The chain recombines TRBV4-1 with TRBJ2-1, with 8 bases that match TRBD2. Trimming took 0 bases from V and 9 from J; bases not matched to a gene: 7. CDR3 length equals 15 residues. CDR1 and CDR2 (germline): MGHRA, YSYEKL. The CDR3 DNA sequence: TGCGCCAGCAGCCAAGATCTTGGGACTAGTCGTGAGCAGTTCTTC. Translating gives CASSQDLGTSREQFF.

The V and J genes are TRBV7-3 and TRBJ2-1, with D possibly matching TRBD2 (6 bases). The CDR3 consists of 15 residues. Germline lookup yields CDR1 SGHTA and CDR2 FQGTGA. The V and J ends lost 2 bases and 3 bases respectively, with 11 bases between them. The CDR3 bases are TGTGCCAGCAGCTTAGTTAGCGGACGCTACAATGAGCAGTTCTTC. Translated: CASSLVSGRYNEQFF.

Worth noting for this clone: Other DNA sequences in the same sample also yield this CDR3. The J gene is TRBJ2-2, the V gene TRBV5-1; 10 bases fit TRBD2. Trimming removed 0 bases from V and 5 bases from J; junction bases left unmatched: 1. Germline CDR1 SGHRS, CDR2 YFSETQ. The CDR3 consists of 15 residues. In DNA form, the CDR3 reads TGCGCCAGCAGCTTGGAGACTAGCGGGACCGGGGAGCTGTTTTTT. This encodes CASSLETSGTGELFF.

V usage is TRBV5-1 and J usage is TRBJ2-7, with 9 bases fitting TRBD2. V lost 2 bases and J lost 6; bases outside the gene matches: 12. The CDR3 is made up of 16 amino acids. Germline V gene lookup returns CDR1 SGHRS and CDR2 YFSETQ. CDR3: CASSFPGGRASGEQYF. The CDR3 DNA follows: TGCGCCAGCAGCTTCCCGGGCGGGAGGGCCTCTGGCGAGCAGTACTTC.

The V and J genes are TRBV27 and TRBJ2-6, with a tentative D call TRBD2 (6 bases). The CDR3 has 17 amino acids. V gave up 1 base and J gave up 1 base, with 11 bases separating them. The germline V gene encodes CDR1 MNHEY and CDR2 SMNVEV (reference sequence). The CDR3 region is CASSLFGGTSGANVLTF. The CDR3 DNA is TGTGCCAGCAGTTTATTTGGAGGGACTTCTGGGGCCAACGTCCTGACTTTC.

V usage is TRBV28 and J usage is TRBJ2-4; D gene ambiguous. The V and J ends lost 4 bases and 8 bases respectively, with 15 bases between them. Germline V lookup: CDR1 MDHEN, CDR2 SYDVKM. This CDR3 has 14 residues. The CDR3 DNA reads as TGTGCCAGCAGTTCGATTGACAACGAAGACATTCAGTACTTC. Amino acid sequence: CASSSIDNEDIQYF.

The chain uses TRBV27 and TRBJ2-3; 11 positions agree with TRBD2. CDR3 length: 17 residues. Germline V gene data show CDR1 as MNHEY and CDR2 as SMNVEV (reference sequence). V gave up 5 bases and J gave up 2 bases; unmatched junction bases: 9. The CDR3 DNA is TGTGCCAGCAGTGCGTTCGGGACTAGCGGCAACACAGATACGCAGTATTTT. This sequence encodes CASSAFGTSGNTDTQYF.

The chain carries TRBV5-4 and TRBJ1-3; TRBD1 aligns across 9 bases. This CDR3 has 16 residues. Trimming cost V 4 bases and J 8 bases; bases outside gene matches: 13. The germline V gene encodes CDR1 SGHNT and CDR2 YYREEE (reference sequence). DNA of the CDR3: TGTGCCAGCAGCATGAACCTGGACAGGGGAGGGGACACCATATATTTT. Its protein is CASSMNLDRGGDTIYF.

The chain carries TRBV28 and TRBJ1-5; D ambiguous. Per germline, CDR1 MDHEN and CDR2 SYDVKM. The CDR3 runs 15 residues. V was trimmed by 3 bases and J by 0 bases, leaving 9 bases between them. CDR3 amino acids: CASSFDTFSNQPQHF. In DNA form, the CDR3 reads TGTGCCAGCAGTTTCGACACCTTTAGCAATCAGCCCCAGCATTTT. Full variable domain (remainder filled in from reference TRBV28 and TRBJ1-5): DVKVTQSSRYLVKRTGEKVFLECVQDMDHENMFWYRQDPGLGLRLIYFSYDVKMKEKGDIPEGYSVSREKKERFSLILESASTNQTSMYLCASSFDTFSNQPQHFGDGTRLSIL.

Only one count was recorded for this clone. This chain joins TRBV5-1 and TRBJ2-1; D remains unclear. V was cut by 0 bases and J by 0 bases, with 13 bases left in between. This CDR3 region has 17 residues. Looked up from germline, CDR1 is SGHRS and CDR2 is YFSETQ. CDR3 nucleotide sequence: TGCGCCAGCAGCTTGGACGAGTTAAATCCCTCCTACAATGAGCAGTTCTTC. Translated, it gives CASSLDELNPSYNEQFF. The entire variable domain, with the rest obtained from reference TRBV5-1 and TRBJ2-1, is as follows: KAGVTQTPRYLIKTRGQQVTLSCSPISGHRSVSWYQQTPGQGLQFLFEYFSETQRNKGNFPGRFSGRQFSNSRSEMNVSTLELGDSALYLCASSLDELNPSYNEQFFGPGTRLTVL.

A remark on this clone: An end of the junction differs from the germline gene, which may be a read error. The same CDR3 also results from other DNA sequences found in this sample. The chain couples TRBV5-1 to TRBJ1-1; unclear D gene. This CDR3 is built from 15 residues. CDR1 and CDR2 from the germline V gene are SGHRS and YFSETQ. The DNA of the CDR3 is TGTGCCAGCAGCTTGGATGGAGCGAGGAACACTGAAGCTTTCTTT. This sequence encodes CASSLDGARNTEAFF. Looking up the rest from reference TRBV5-1 and TRBJ1-1 gives the full variable domain: KAGVTQTPRYLIKTRGQQVTLSCSPISGHRSVSWYQQTPGQGLQFLFEYFSETQRNKGNFPGRFSGRQFSNSRSEMNVSTLELGDSALYLCASSLDGARNTEAFFGQGTRLTVV.

The rearrangement joins TRBV5-1 to TRBJ1-1; D perhaps matches TRBD1 (6 bases). The CDR3 loop spans 15 amino acids. Germline CDR1 SGHRS, CDR2 YFSETQ. The V end lost 0 bases, the J end lost 0 bases, and 9 bases lay between the germline ends. For the CDR3, the DNA is TGCGCCAGCAGCTTGGTACAGGGAATGAACACTGAAGCTTTCTTT. Translating it yields CASSLVQGMNTEAFF. Filled out from reference TRBV5-1 and TRBJ1-1, the complete variable domain reads KAGVTQTPRYLIKTRGQQVTLSCSPISGHRSVSWYQQTPGQGLQFLFEYFSETQRNKGNFPGRFSGRQFSNSRSEMNVSTLELGDSALYLCASSLVQGMNTEAFFGQGTRLTVV.

This clone showed up just once. The chain recombines TRBV5-4 with TRBJ2-2, with D unresolved. CDR1 is SGHNT and CDR2 is YYREEE in the germline V gene (reference sequence). V was pared by 2 bases and J by 7 bases, with 12 bases between. This CDR3 is 14 amino acids long. CDR3 bases: TGTGCCAGCAGCTTATGGGCAACCGGCGGGGAGCTGTTTTTT. As protein: CASSLWATGGELFF.

V is TRBV10-1 and J is TRBJ2-7, with 11 bases aligning to TRBD1. V dropped 10 bases and J dropped 6; count of bases not matched to a gene: 5. This CDR3 contains 12 residues. The germline gives CDR1 WNHNN, CDR2 SYGVQD (reference sequence). The CDR3 DNA follows: TGCGCCACCGGACAGGGGGCCGGCGAGCAGTACTTC. Residues: CATGQGAGEQYF.

The V call is TRBV13, the J call TRBJ2-3; TRBD1 matches at 9 bases. Losses at the gene ends were 9 bases for V and 3 bases for J; bases not matched to a gene: 7. In germline, CDR1 is PRHDT, CDR2 FYEKMQ (reference sequence). The CDR3 length is 14 residues. CDR3 loop: CASRRTGVTDTQYF. The DNA for the CDR3 is TGTGCCAGTAGAAGGACAGGGGTGACAGATACGCAGTATTTT.